This T cell receptor beta chain is from a study of cytomegalovirus exposure and HLA in healthy donors. The CDR3 covers 14 residues. After removal of 2 bases from V and 3 bases from J, the junction contained 3 bases not matched to a gene. Germline V gives CDR1 SGHRS, CDR2 YFSETQ. In regard to this clone: Its antigen is not known.

Amplification used 60 Vbeta primers and 13 Jbeta primers. Clones were sequenced by immunoSEQ multiplex PCR, and TCRdb holds only the in-frame ones, with some missing. Recorded for this sample: around 53,000 clones. The study's findings and limits: According to a later analysis, most TCR beta chains associated with CMV appeared HLA-restricted. Among TCR beta chains of equal frequency, HLA-associated ones were more clonally expanded in a later analysis. Accurate predictions that matched the HLA-A and HLA-B alleles of most subjects were reportedly made from TCR beta sequences.

Donors had nominal health at sampling but likely had unrecorded immune exposures. The TCR was taken from a male donor in good health and CMV-seropositive. Sequencing was carried out using PBMCs. The V gene is TRBV5-1, the J gene TRBJ1-1; 8 nucleotides agree with TRBD1. CDR3 nucleotide sequence: TGCGCCAGCAGCTTAGGGACAGGCGACACTGAAGCTTTCTTT. This gives the protein CASSLGTGDTEAFF.